These 32 T cell receptor beta chains were sequenced from one sample in a study of cytomegalovirus exposure and HLA in healthy donors. The PCR made use of 60 Vbeta and 13 Jbeta primers. Generated by immunoSEQ multiplex PCR, the TCRdb table keeps only in-frame clones and is missing some. The profile covers about 70,000 clones, with roughly 90% appearing a single time and roughly 2% taken by the ten largest. Sequencing used PBMCs. All receptors derive from a woman in her twenties or thirties in good health and CMV-seronegative.

The CDR3 DNA reads as TGTGCCAGCAGCTTAAAAGGCCTAGCGGCCAACTACTACGAGCAGTACTTC. The encoded protein is CASSLKGLAANYYEQYF. The V call is TRBV7-3, the J call TRBJ2-7, with TRBD2 identical over 7 bases. This CDR3 has 17 residues. Germline CDR1 reads SGHTA; CDR2 reads FQGTGA. J gave up 3 bases and V 1 base, and 12 bases lay outside the gene matches.

About this clone itself: The junction and the germline gene differ at one end; a read error may be behind it. The rearrangement links TRBV5-1 to TRBJ1-1; TRBD1 matches at 9 bases. This CDR3 contains 15 residues. Per the germline V gene, CDR1 is SGHRS and CDR2 is YFSETQ. The CDR3 sequence: CASSLEGQGFAEASF. The CDR3 DNA reads TGCGCCAGCAGCTTGGAGGGACAGGGTTTCGCTGAAGCTTCCTTT. Filled out from reference TRBV5-1 and TRBJ1-1, the complete variable domain reads KAGVTQTPRYLIKTRGQQVTLSCSPISGHRSVSWYQQTPGQGLQFLFEYFSETQRNKGNFPGRFSGRQFSNSRSEMNVSTLELGDSALYLCASSLEGQGFAEASFGQGTRLTVV.

The V and J genes are TRBV7-2 and TRBJ2-1; TRBD2 aligns across 10 bases. The CDR3 contains 17 residues. Germline CDR1 and CDR2: SGHTA and FQGNSA. V shed 1 base and J 0 bases; nucleotides not matched to a gene: 3. For the CDR3, the DNA is TGTGCCAGCAGCTTAGTAGGACTAGCGGCCTCCTACAATGAGCAGTTCTTC. This encodes CASSLVGLAASYNEQFF.

The rearrangement joins TRBV2 to TRBJ2-7; 8 bases match TRBD2. Germline assignment: CDR1 SNHLY and CDR2 FYNNEI. The junction had 6 bases not matched to a gene; V was cut back by 4 bases and J by 1 base. The length of the CDR3 is 15 residues. The CDR3 sequence: CASSGGLGNSYEQYF. In DNA form, the CDR3 reads TGTGCCAGCAGTGGGGGACTAGGAAATTCCTACGAGCAGTACTTC.

The chain carries TRBV10-3 and TRBJ2-3, with 9 bases matching TRBD1. CDR3 length equals 14 residues. CDR1 is ENHRY and CDR2 is SYGVKD in the germline V gene. The V and J ends lost 6 bases and 1 base, in that order; junction bases with no gene match: 2. As DNA, the CDR3 is TGTGCCATCAGGACAGGGGGTGGCACAGATACGCAGTATTTT. Translation gives CAIRTGGGTDTQYF.

This clone showed up just once. The V call is TRBV10-3, the J call TRBJ2-1; 11 positions match TRBD2. J gave up 3 bases and V 5 bases, and 15 bases lay outside the gene matches. This CDR3 contains 19 residues. Germline loops: CDR1 ENHRY, CDR2 SYGVKD. CDR3 coding DNA: TGTGCCATCAGTACCGGGACTAGCGGAGCGCGGGGAGGCTACAATGAGCAGTTCTTC. It codes for CAISTGTSGARGGYNEQFF.

The chain carries TRBV4-1 and TRBJ2-3, with a possible D match to TRBD1 (6 bases). CDR1 is MGHRA, CDR2 YSYEKL, per germline. This CDR3 comprises 15 residues. V was clipped by 0 bases and J by 2 bases, with 9 bases between them. CDR3 nucleotides: TGCGCCAGCAGCCAAGAGAAGGGGGTCACAGATACGCAGTATTTT. Its protein product is CASSQEKGVTDTQYF.

J is TRBJ2-1 and V is TRBV18, with TRBD2 identical over 11 bases. CDR1 is KGHSH and CDR2 is LQKENI in the germline V gene. This CDR3 region has 15 residues. Trimming removed 5 bases from V and 5 bases from J; junction bases left unmatched: 5. CDR3 amino acids: CASSISGRADNEQFF. The DNA for the CDR3 is TGTGCCAGCTCAATTAGCGGGAGGGCTGACAATGAGCAGTTCTTC. The full variable domain, in which reference TRBV18 and TRBJ2-1 provide the parts outside the CDR3, is NAGVMQNPRHLVRRRGQEARLRCSPMKGHSHVYWYRQLPEEGLKFMVYLQKENIIDESGMPKERFSAEFPKEGPSILRIQQVVRGDSAAYFCASSISGRADNEQFFGPGTRLTVL.

The J gene is TRBJ2-5, the V gene TRBV7-9; tentatively, D is TRBD1 (6 bases). Per germline, CDR1 SEHNR and CDR2 FQNEAQ (reference sequence). The CDR3 has 15 amino acids. V was pared by 2 bases and J by 5 bases, with 15 bases between. CDR3 in DNA: TGTGCCAGCAGCTTAAGGCAGGGGCCTTCGGAGACCCAGTACTTC. This codes for CASSLRQGPSETQYF.

As concerns this clone: Other DNA sequences in this sample translate to the same CDR3. The chain combines TRBV4-3 with TRBJ1-4, with D possibly TRBD1 on 6 matching bases. The germline CDR1 and CDR2 sequences are LGHNA and YSLEER. This CDR3 region has 14 residues. The ends were cut back, 5 bases at V and 5 bases at J, with 12 bases in the middle. The CDR3 here is CASSEGGENEKLFF. CDR3 sequence (DNA): TGCGCCAGCAGCGAAGGGGGGGAGAATGAAAAACTGTTTTTT.

The V gene is TRBV7-3, the J gene TRBJ1-5; D unclear. V was trimmed by 5 bases and J by 2 bases, leaving 16 bases between them. The CDR3 has 16 amino acids. Germline-derived CDR1 and CDR2 are SGHTA and FQGTGA. The CDR3 region is CASSPRTAGGNQPQHF. The CDR3 DNA sequence: TGTGCCAGCAGCCCTCGGACCGCGGGAGGCAATCAGCCCCAGCATTTT. The full variable domain, rest sourced from reference TRBV7-3 and TRBJ1-5, is GAGVSQTPSNKVTEKGKYVELRCDPISGHTALYWYRQSLGQGPEFLIYFQGTGAADDSGLPNDRFFAVRPEGSVSTLKIQRTERGDSAVYLCASSPRTAGGNQPQHFGDGTRLSIL.

This chain joins TRBV28 and TRBJ2-3; D is undetermined. The germline gives CDR1 MDHEN, CDR2 SYDVKM. This CDR3 is 15 amino acids long. V dropped 2 bases and J dropped 0 bases, with 9 bases sitting between them. The CDR3 bases are TGTGCCAGCAGTTTAGGGCTATCTAGCACAGATACGCAGTATTTT. Translating gives CASSLGLSSTDTQYF.

The chain recombines TRBV29-1 with TRBJ2-4; 7 bases align to TRBD1. The CDR3 is made up of 18 amino acids. Germline V gene lookup returns CDR1 SQVTM and CDR2 ANQGSEA. J was trimmed by 4 bases and V by 5 bases; bases with no gene match: 20. CDR3 loop: CSVYISDRDPILKNIQYF. The CDR3, as DNA: TGCAGCGTTTACATCTCTGACAGGGATCCAATTTTGAAAAACATTCAGTACTTC.

J is TRBJ1-6 and V is TRBV9; D is unresolved. Trimming shortened V by 0 bases and J by 5 bases, and 9 bases separated the two germline ends. The germline gives CDR1 SGDLS, CDR2 YYNGEE. This CDR3 is built from 15 residues. DNA of the CDR3: TGTGCCAGCAGCGTAGACCGAGCGGATAATTCACCCCTCCACTTT. Translated, it gives CASSVDRADNSPLHF.

A word on this clone: Other DNA variants within this sample encode the same CDR3. The CDR3 is CASSLVGLGTDTQYF. Written as DNA, the CDR3 is TGTGCCAGCAGTTTGGTGGGACTAGGCACAGATACGCAGTATTTT. The J gene is TRBJ2-3, the V gene TRBV27; TRBD2 matches 8 bases. With 3 bases clipped from V and 1 base from J, the junction kept 3 bases outside the gene matches. The CDR3 spans 15 residues. Germline lookup yields CDR1 MNHEY and CDR2 SMNVEV (reference sequence).

This rearrangement joins TRBV18 to TRBJ1-2, with D possibly matching TRBD1 (5 bases). Trimming took 4 bases from V and 5 from J, leaving 8 bases between them. The CDR3 totals 12 residues. Germline values: CDR1 KGHSH, CDR2 LQKENI. CDR3: CASSLDTYGYTF. CDR3 DNA sequence: TGTGCCAGCTCACTGGACACATATGGCTACACCTTC. The full variable domain, its missing parts supplied by reference TRBV18 and TRBJ1-2, is NAGVMQNPRHLVRRRGQEARLRCSPMKGHSHVYWYRQLPEEGLKFMVYLQKENIIDESGMPKERFSAEFPKEGPSILRIQQVVRGDSAAYFCASSLDTYGYTFGSGTRLTVV.

The gene calls are TRBV5-1 and TRBJ1-3; 8 nucleotides align to TRBD1. Trimming removed 1 base from V and 2 bases from J; junction bases left unmatched: 5. This CDR3 contains 16 residues. Germline V gives CDR1 SGHRS, CDR2 YFSETQ. The CDR3 region has the DNA TGCGCCAGCAGCTTGAGGCAGGGGGCAACTGGAAACACCATATATTTT. Translation gives CASSLRQGATGNTIYF. Combining the CDR3 with reference TRBV5-1 and TRBJ1-3 gives the whole variable domain KAGVTQTPRYLIKTRGQQVTLSCSPISGHRSVSWYQQTPGQGLQFLFEYFSETQRNKGNFPGRFSGRQFSNSRSEMNVSTLELGDSALYLCASSLRQGATGNTIYFGEGSWLTVV.

The V gene is TRBV19, the J gene TRBJ1-2, with D possibly TRBD1 on 5 matching bases. CDR1 and CDR2 (germline): LNHDA, SQIVND (reference sequence). The CDR3 has 13 residues. The V end lost 4 bases, the J end lost 3 bases, and 9 bases lay between the germline ends. The CDR3 region is CASSTGSDYGYTF. As DNA, the CDR3 is TGTGCCAGTAGTACAGGGTCAGACTATGGCTACACCTTC.

CDR3 amino acids: CASTLYLDQPQHF. The CDR3 nucleotides read TGTGCCAGCACACTCTACCTAGATCAGCCCCAGCATTTT. The chain recombines TRBV28 with TRBJ1-5; D call uncertain. The V gene's germline CDR1 is MDHEN and CDR2 SYDVKM. Between the trimmed V and J ends, which lost 7 bases and 5 bases, there was a span of 12 bases. The CDR3 runs to 13 residues.

This rearrangement joins TRBV10-3 to TRBJ2-1; 12 nucleotides agree with TRBD2. J was trimmed by 7 bases and V by 6 bases; bases with no gene match: 7. The length of the CDR3 is 15 residues. Looked up from germline, CDR1 is ENHRY and CDR2 is SYGVKD. The CDR3 sequence: CAIRGILAGGNEQFF. The CDR3 DNA reads TGTGCCATCAGGGGGATACTAGCGGGAGGAAATGAGCAGTTCTTC.

This rearrangement joins TRBV7-9 to TRBJ2-7; maybe TRBD2 (6 bases). Germline V lookup: CDR1 SEHNR, CDR2 FQNEAQ (reference sequence). V lost 2 bases to trimming and J lost 2 bases, with 13 bases between them. The CDR3 extends over 15 amino acids. The CDR3 reads CASSLSASATYEQYF. The CDR3 DNA reads TGTGCCAGCAGCTTATCGGCTAGCGCGACCTACGAGCAGTACTTC.

Regarding this clone: A read error may produce the germline difference seen at one junction end. The chain recombines TRBV7-9 with TRBJ1-5; TRBD1 might be the D (6 bases). CDR3 length: 15 residues. The germline gives CDR1 SEHNR, CDR2 FQNEAQ (reference sequence). The CDR3 loop is CSSSLVGGAEKPQHF. The CDR3 DNA is TGTTCCAGCAGCTTAGTAGGGGGGGCGGAAAAACCCCAGCATTTT.

Only one count was recorded for this clone. The chain combines TRBV5-1 with TRBJ2-3, with D possibly being TRBD2 (6 bases). The CDR3 has 16 residues. Germline V gene data show CDR1 as SGHRS and CDR2 as YFSETQ. Trimming removed 0 bases at V and 2 bases at J, with 13 bases between. The CDR3 DNA reads TGCGCCAGCAGCTTGGCCCGGGGGAGCTACACAGATACGCAGTATTTT. Protein: CASSLARGSYTDTQYF.

This clone was observed once. This chain links TRBV6-5 with TRBJ1-2, with D possibly TRBD1 on 5 matching bases. Germline CDR1 and CDR2: MNHEY and SVGAGI. Trimming left V 7 bases short and J 2 bases short, with 14 bases between. This CDR3 is 14 amino acids long. For the CDR3, the DNA is TGTGCCAGCACTAGGGAAGGGGTAAACTATGGCTACACCTTC. Its translation: CASTREGVNYGYTF.

The chain recombines TRBV29-1 with TRBJ2-1, with 10 bases matching TRBD2. The CDR3 extends over 17 amino acids. The trim removed 3 bases at V and 2 bases at J, leaving 10 bases unmatched. CDR1 SQVTM and CDR2 ANQGSEA come from the germline V gene. The CDR3 DNA reads TGCAGCGTTGACAGGGCTTCCACTAGCGGGACCTACAATGAGCAGTTCTTC. Its protein product is CSVDRASTSGTYNEQFF.

The chain is built from TRBV7-9 and TRBJ1-1; 7 bases match TRBD1. V dropped 4 bases and J dropped 5; count of bases not matched to a gene: 13. The CDR3 length is 16 residues. Germline CDR1 and CDR2: SEHNR and FQNEAQ (reference sequence). The CDR3 DNA is TGTGCCAGCAGCTCTCAGGTCGCAGGGGGAATAACTGAAGCTTTCTTT. Its protein product is CASSSQVAGGITEAFF.

This chain uses TRBV27 with TRBJ2-3; 15 nucleotides align to TRBD2. V trimming: 6 bases; J trimming: 1 base; junction bases outside the gene matches: 5. Germline CDR1 and CDR2: MNHEY and SMNVEV (reference sequence). The CDR3 has 17 amino acids. CDR3 in amino acids: CASSLRTSGRGTDTQYF. As DNA, the CDR3 is TGTGCCAGCAGCCTCCGGACTAGCGGGAGGGGCACAGATACGCAGTATTTT.

This sequence joins TRBV6-5 and TRBJ2-5; D is perhaps TRBD2 (5 bases). The germline V gene has CDR1 MNHEY and CDR2 SVGAGI. This CDR3 contains 14 residues. The germline V and J ends were trimmed by 6 bases and 2 bases, with 13 bases remaining between them. The DNA of the CDR3 is TGTGCCAGCAGCCTTGGCGGGCCGCAAGAGACCCAGTACTTC. As protein: CASSLGGPQETQYF.

The chain is built from TRBV5-6 and TRBJ2-5; a possible D gene is TRBD1 (5 bases). CDR1 SGHDT and CDR2 YYEEEE come from the germline V gene. The V end was cut by 2 bases, the J end by 7 bases, with 9 bases between. This CDR3 has 12 residues. In nucleotides, the CDR3 is TGTGCCAGCAGCTTACAGGTCCGGACCCAGTACTTC. The encoded protein is CASSLQVRTQYF.

The CDR3 DNA follows: TGTGCCAGCAGCCGGGACAGACAAGAGACCCAGTACTTC. The encoded protein is CASSRDRQETQYF. The chain links TRBV7-2 to TRBJ2-5, with 7 bases lining up with TRBD1. The CDR3 is made up of 13 amino acids. V was clipped by 5 bases and J by 2 bases; unmatched bases: 2. Germline V CDR1 and CDR2: SGHTA, FQGNSA.

The genes are TRBV6-1 and TRBJ2-3, with a weak D call TRBD2 (5 bases). V lost 3 bases, J lost 5 bases, and 15 bases lay in between. Germline loops: CDR1 MNHNS, CDR2 SASEGT. CDR3 size: 15 residues. CDR3 sequence: CASSEQDLVQDTQYF. The CDR3 DNA is TGTGCCAGCAGTGAGCAGGACTTAGTTCAAGATACGCAGTATTTT.

V usage is TRBV21-1 and J usage is TRBJ2-6; the table's D call, TRBD1, has no DNA check behind it. TRBV21-1 is deemed a pseudogene. The CDR3 is 17 residues long. Here the CDR3 reads CASSKARTGPGANVLTF. The CDR3 coding sequence is TGTGCCAGCAGCAAAGCGAGGACAGGCCCTGGGGCCAACGTCCTGACTTTC.